What follows are 32 T cell receptor beta chains derived from one specimen sequenced in a study of cytomegalovirus exposure and HLA in healthy donors. The PCR employed 60 Vbeta primers together with 13 Jbeta primers. Profiled with immunoSEQ multiplex PCR; TCRdb holds only in-frame clones, not every one. There are some 150,000 clones in the sample; 74% occur only once, and 4.3% lies in the top ten. Material for sequencing was PBMCs. These receptors all come from a man between 18 and 35 years old in good health and CMV-seropositive.

The CDR3 here is CASSPWTDNEKLFF. Here the CDR3 DNA reads TGTGCCAGCAGCCCTTGGACAGACAATGAAAAACTGTTTTTT. The chain has TRBV7-9 and TRBJ1-4, with a tentative D call TRBD1 (6 bases). Per germline, CDR1 SEHNR and CDR2 FQNEAQ (reference sequence). This CDR3 region has 14 residues. Trimming took off 5 bases at V and 5 bases at J, with 12 bases between the two ends.

Regarding this clone: The same CDR3 can be traced to other DNA sequences in this sample. The chain links TRBV6-1 to TRBJ2-7, with D possibly matching TRBD1 (5 bases). The V gene lost 6 bases and the J gene lost 2 bases, with 14 bases spanning the gap. The CDR3 sequence is 14 residues long. The V gene's germline CDR1 is MNHNS and CDR2 SASEGT. CDR3 region: CASSRQLFPYEQYF. DNA for the CDR3: TGTGCCAGCAGCCGACAGTTGTTTCCCTACGAGCAGTACTTC.

The chain employs TRBV12-5 and TRBJ1-1; TRBD1 matches at 8 bases. In germline, CDR1 is LGHNT, CDR2 FRNRAP. With V trimmed by 5 bases and J by 5 bases, 10 bases remained unmatched. The CDR3 is 15 amino acids. This CDR3 is CASGDMGQARTEAFF. CDR3 nucleotide sequence: TGTGCTAGTGGTGATATGGGACAGGCGAGAACTGAAGCTTTCTTT.

This rearrangement joins TRBV7-9 to TRBJ2-2; a weak D match, TRBD1 (6 bases). This CDR3 is 15 amino acids long. V was clipped by 5 bases and J by 4 bases, with 14 bases between them. Germline values: CDR1 SEHNR, CDR2 FQNEAQ (reference sequence). The CDR3 sequence is CASSRLQGRTGELFF. CDR3 in DNA: TGTGCCAGCAGCCGTTTACAGGGTCGCACCGGGGAGCTGTTTTTT. The full variable domain, in which reference TRBV7-9 and TRBJ2-2 provide the parts outside the CDR3, is DTGVSQNPRHKITKRGQNVTFRCDPISEHNRLYWYRQTLGQGPEFLTYFQNEAQLEKSRLLSDRFSAERPKGSFSTLEIQRTEQGDSAMYLCASSRLQGRTGELFFGEGSRLTVL.

The rearrangement links TRBV7-2 to TRBJ2-7; a possible D gene is TRBD1 (6 bases). V dropped 2 bases and J dropped 3 bases, with 11 bases sitting between them. This CDR3 has 14 amino acids. Germline V gives CDR1 SGHTA, CDR2 FQGNSA. In DNA form, the CDR3 reads TGTGCCAGCAGCTTATCACCAGGGGTCTACGAGCAGTACTTC. Its translation: CASSLSPGVYEQYF.

V and J are TRBV4-2 and TRBJ2-1; 9 bases are shared with TRBD2. CDR1 and CDR2 (germline): LGHNA, YNFKEQ. CDR3 length equals 15 residues. J lost 8 bases, V lost 1 base, and 6 bases had no gene match. As DNA, the CDR3 is TGTGCCAGCAGCCAAGTGCTAGCGGGGTCATATGAGCAGTTCTTC. Residues: CASSQVLAGSYEQFF.

This sequence joins TRBV10-3 and TRBJ2-3; weak D call: TRBD2 (5 bases). The CDR3 length is 15 residues. The V end lost 0 bases, the J end lost 1 base, and 8 bases lay between the germline ends. Germline CDR1 reads ENHRY; CDR2 reads SYGVKD. The CDR3 region is CAISESERRTDTQYF. The CDR3 nucleotides are TGTGCCATCAGTGAGTCGGAGCGGCGCACAGATACGCAGTATTTT.

The chain is built from TRBV30 and TRBJ1-1; 7 bases match TRBD1. The CDR3 has 13 residues. The germline V gene encodes CDR1 GTSNPN and CDR2 SVGIG (reference sequence). With V trimmed by 1 base and J by 2 bases, 1 base remained unmatched. The CDR3 loop reads CAWSGQGNTEAFF. As DNA, the CDR3 is TGTGCCTGGAGTGGACAGGGAAACACTGAAGCTTTCTTT.

The chain combines TRBV5-6 with TRBJ2-2, with D perhaps TRBD2 (6 bases). The CDR3 is 16 amino acids. V was shortened by 0 bases and J by 1 base, with 10 bases between the two germline ends. Germline V lookup: CDR1 SGHDT, CDR2 YYEEEE. CDR3 DNA sequence: TGTGCCAGCAGCTTGGTCGGGGGATGGAACACCGGGGAGCTGTTTTTT. It specifies CASSLVGGWNTGELFF. The full variable domain, rest sourced from reference TRBV5-6 and TRBJ2-2, is DAGVTQSPTHLIKTRGQQVTLRCSPKSGHDTVSWYQQALGQGPQFIFQYYEEEERQRGNFPDRFSGHQFPNYSSELNVNALLLGDSALYLCASSLVGGWNTGELFFGEGSRLTVL.

This clone is a singleton in its sample. The rearrangement uses TRBV18 and TRBJ2-6, with 8 bases that match TRBD1. Germline lookup yields CDR1 KGHSH and CDR2 LQKENI. The ends lost 3 bases at V and 0 bases at J; junction bases unmatched: 1. The CDR3 covers 16 residues. The CDR3 bases are TGTGCCAGCTCACCGCAGGGGGCCTCTGGGGCCAACGTCCTGACTTTC. Encoded protein: CASSPQGASGANVLTF.

This clone was observed a few times. The rearrangement uses TRBV6-6 and TRBJ1-3; D is unresolved. Germline V gene data show CDR1 as MNHNY and CDR2 as SVGAGI (reference sequence). V was pared by 7 bases and J by 0 bases, with 10 bases between. CDR3 length equals 14 residues. This chain's CDR3 is CASTAVNSGNTIYF. The CDR3 DNA follows: TGTGCCAGCACCGCGGTAAACTCTGGAAACACCATATATTTT.

The rearrangement links TRBV30 to TRBJ2-2, with 14 bases that match TRBD2. The CDR3 spans 18 residues. Per the germline V gene, CDR1 is GTSNPN and CDR2 is SVGIG (reference sequence). V was clipped by 2 bases and J by 4 bases; unmatched bases: 9. The CDR3 sequence: CAWSTGLAGAAGTGELFF. The CDR3 nucleotides read TGTGCCTGGAGTACGGGACTAGCGGGAGCGGCGGGCACCGGGGAGCTGTTTTTT.

This chain links TRBV18 with TRBJ2-3, with D unresolved. Trimming shortened V by 5 bases and J by 0 bases, and 9 bases separated the two germline ends. Germline V gene data show CDR1 as KGHSH and CDR2 as LQKENI. CDR3 length equals 14 residues. CDR3 residues: CASSTTTSTDTQYF. In nucleotides, the CDR3 is TGTGCCAGCTCAACCACAACAAGCACAGATACGCAGTATTTT.

The chain joins TRBV5-1 to TRBJ2-5, with 8 bases aligning to TRBD2. CDR1 and CDR2 (germline): SGHRS, YFSETQ. There are 15 residues in the CDR3. The V segment lost 0 bases and the J segment 5 bases; nucleotides outside the gene matches: 6. CDR3 coding DNA: TGCGCCAGCAGCTTGGACGGGGGGGCCCCCGAGACCCAGTACTTC. Its protein product is CASSLDGGAPETQYF. The variable domain in full, with the rest retrieved from reference TRBV5-1 and TRBJ2-5, is KAGVTQTPRYLIKTRGQQVTLSCSPISGHRSVSWYQQTPGQGLQFLFEYFSETQRNKGNFPGRFSGRQFSNSRSEMNVSTLELGDSALYLCASSLDGGAPETQYFGPGTRLLVL.

The chain joins TRBV15 to TRBJ2-7; possible D gene TRBD1, 6 bases. Germline-derived CDR1 and CDR2 are LNHNV and YYDKDF (reference sequence). Trimming cost V 4 bases and J 0 bases, with 10 bases left between them. The CDR3 length is 14 residues. This chain's CDR3 is CATSMETGSYEQYF. The CDR3 coding sequence is TGTGCCACCAGCATGGAGACAGGCTCCTACGAGCAGTACTTC.

Here the CDR3 reads CASSGGTSGTGELFF. The CDR3, as DNA: TGTGCCAGTAGTGGAGGGACTAGCGGAACCGGGGAGCTGTTTTTT. The rearrangement links TRBV19 to TRBJ2-2, with 11 bases fitting TRBD2. The V and J ends lost 5 bases and 5 bases, in that order; junction bases with no gene match: 4. The CDR3 has 15 amino acids. CDR1 is LNHDA and CDR2 is SQIVND in the germline V gene (reference sequence).

The chain uses TRBV27 and TRBJ1-1; 8 nucleotides align to TRBD1. The J segment lost 6 bases and the V segment lost 4 bases, leaving 7 bases of the junction unmatched. The CDR3 covers 14 residues. CDR1 MNHEY and CDR2 SMNVEV come from the germline V gene (reference sequence). This CDR3 is CASSSRQGSSEAFF. CDR3 nucleotides: TGTGCCAGCAGTTCGCGACAGGGGTCTTCTGAAGCTTTCTTT.

V gene TRBV2 combines with J gene TRBJ2-1; TRBD1 might be the D (6 bases). The CDR3 has 17 residues. Germline V gene data show CDR1 as SNHLY and CDR2 as FYNNEI. Trimming left V 11 bases short and J 1 base short, with 24 bases between. The CDR3 coding sequence is TGTGCCGGGGGCAGGGTAGCCCCTTCGAGGTCCTACAATGAGCAGTTCTTC. Its protein is CAGGRVAPSRSYNEQFF.

The chain uses TRBV7-8 and TRBJ1-1; D call uncertain. With 2 bases removed from V and 3 bases from J, the gap between germline ends came to 10 bases. Germline V gene data show CDR1 as SGHVS and CDR2 as FQNEAQ. The CDR3 has 14 amino acids. The CDR3 here is CASSLFPQDTEAFF. The CDR3 coding sequence is TGTGCCAGCAGCTTATTTCCCCAGGACACTGAAGCTTTCTTT.

This clone showed up just a few times. The chain joins TRBV28 to TRBJ1-5; D is perhaps TRBD1 (5 bases). The V end was cut by 5 bases, the J end by 0 bases, with 8 bases between. Germline loops: CDR1 MDHEN, CDR2 SYDVKM. The CDR3 loop spans 14 amino acids. The CDR3: CASSRQYSNQPQHF. The CDR3 DNA follows: TGTGCCAGCAGTCGACAGTATAGCAATCAGCCCCAGCATTTT.

The J gene is TRBJ1-4, the V gene TRBV4-2; D is perhaps TRBD1 (6 bases). The length of the CDR3 is 15 residues. V was clipped by 1 base and J by 11 bases, with 17 bases between them. Germline lookup yields CDR1 LGHNA and CDR2 YNFKEQ. For the CDR3, the DNA is TGTGCCAGCAGCCAAGGGACAGCTGAAAAGTCTAAACTGTTTTTT. Protein sequence: CASSQGTAEKSKLFF.

With regard to this clone: This same CDR3 is encoded by further DNA sequences in the sample. The chain carries TRBV6-5 and TRBJ1-6; D is unclear. The CDR3 contains 13 residues. Trimming pared 6 bases from V and 10 bases from J, leaving 13 bases between. Germline CDR1 is MNHEY and CDR2 is SVGAGI. DNA of the CDR3: TGTGCCAGCAGCGGCGGCCTTAACTCACCCCTCCACTTT. Residues: CASSGGLNSPLHF.

The chain links TRBV28 to TRBJ2-3, with TRBD2 as a possible D gene (6 bases). Germline V gene data show CDR1 as MDHEN and CDR2 as SYDVKM. V lost 6 bases and J lost 7, with 11 bases in between. The CDR3 runs 12 residues. The CDR3 spells CASSRDFNTQYF. The CDR3 coding sequence is TGTGCCAGCAGCCGGGACTTCAATACGCAGTATTTT.

This clone appeared a few times. The V and J genes are TRBV7-9 and TRBJ1-1; tentative D call: TRBD1 (5 bases). V lost 2 bases to trimming and J lost 10 bases, with 17 bases between them. CDR1 SEHNR and CDR2 FQNEAQ come from the germline V gene (reference sequence). The CDR3 has 14 amino acids. The CDR3 spells CASSLFGGDGGAFF. CDR3 in DNA: TGTGCCAGCAGCTTATTCGGGGGTGACGGGGGAGCTTTCTTT.

This chain uses TRBV19 with TRBJ1-6, with TRBD1 identical over 7 bases. The germline CDR1 and CDR2 sequences are LNHDA and SQIVND (reference sequence). The length of the CDR3 is 12 residues. V dropped 8 bases and J dropped 9; count of bases not matched to a gene: 4. The CDR3 nucleotides are TGTGCCAGTCGGGACAGAAGTTCACCCCTCCACTTT. Its translation is CASRDRSSPLHF. The full variable domain, with the rest looked up from reference TRBV19 and TRBJ1-6, is DGGITQSPKYLFRKEGQNVTLSCEQNLNHDAMYWYRQDPGQGLRLIYYSQIVNDFQKGDIAEGYSVSREKKESFPLTVTSAQKNPTAFYLCASRDRSSPLHFGNGTRLTVT.

In its sample, this clone was seen once. The V gene is TRBV6-5, the J gene TRBJ2-7, with TRBD1 as a possible D gene (6 bases). V dropped 0 bases and J dropped 3 bases, with 9 bases sitting between them. CDR3 length equals 14 residues. The germline gives CDR1 MNHEY, CDR2 SVGAGI. CDR3 amino acids: CASSYSTQGYEQYF. CDR3 DNA: TGTGCCAGCAGTTACTCGACACAGGGCTACGAGCAGTACTTC.

J is TRBJ2-7 and V is TRBV16; D not certain. CDR3 length: 16 residues. Between the trimmed V and J ends, which lost 2 bases and 3 bases, there was a span of 17 bases. Germline V gives CDR1 KGHSY, CDR2 FQNENV. The CDR3 sequence: CASSQDLPRNHYEQYF. The DNA of the CDR3 is TGTGCCAGCAGCCAAGATCTACCGAGAAACCACTACGAGCAGTACTTC.

This clone was observed a few times. This rearrangement joins TRBV7-2 to TRBJ1-4; 7 positions match TRBD1. The CDR3 extends over 16 amino acids. CDR1 is SGHTA and CDR2 is FQGNSA in the germline V gene. J lost 2 bases, V lost 4 bases, and 7 bases had no gene match. The CDR3 bases are TGTGCCAGCAGCTCCAGGGGGACTGTCACTAATGAAAAACTGTTTTTT. This translates into CASSSRGTVTNEKLFF.

This clone was detected only a few times. CDR3 in DNA: TGTGCCAGCCGGGAGTACTACGCTATGGGCGAGCAGTACTTC. Its protein is CASREYYAMGEQYF. The chain links TRBV27 to TRBJ2-7; perhaps TRBD2 as D (6 bases). Germline V gene lookup returns CDR1 MNHEY and CDR2 SMNVEV (reference sequence). Trimming left V 8 bases short and J 6 bases short, with 20 bases between. CDR3 size: 14 residues.

This chain links TRBV9 with TRBJ1-4, with D hard to call. Germline V CDR1 and CDR2: SGDLS, YYNGEE. CDR3 length: 15 residues. Between the trimmed V and J ends, which lost 3 bases and 0 bases, there was a span of 9 bases. The CDR3 nucleotides read TGTGCCAGCAGCGCGCACAGTGCAACTAATGAAAAACTGTTTTTT. Encoded protein: CASSAHSATNEKLFF.

This clone showed up just once. The chain uses TRBV7-8 and TRBJ1-5, with D possibly being TRBD1 (5 bases). There are 16 residues in the CDR3. V was trimmed by 5 bases and J by 3 bases, leaving 17 bases between them. Germline V gene sequence: CDR1 SGHVS, CDR2 FQNEAQ. The DNA for the CDR3 is TGTGCCAGCAGCCCCTTTGGGGCAGATACCAATCAGCCCCAGCATTTT. Translated, it gives CASSPFGADTNQPQHF.

This sequence joins TRBV5-6 and TRBJ1-2; 8 bases line up with TRBD1. Germline assignment: CDR1 SGHDT and CDR2 YYEEEE. The CDR3 length is 14 residues. V lost 1 base and J lost 6; bases outside the gene matches: 5. CDR3 bases: TGTGCCAGCAGCTTGTGGACAGGGAAGGATGGCTACACCTTC. Protein sequence: CASSLWTGKDGYTF. The full variable domain, its missing parts supplied by reference TRBV5-6 and TRBJ1-2, is DAGVTQSPTHLIKTRGQQVTLRCSPKSGHDTVSWYQQALGQGPQFIFQYYEEEERQRGNFPDRFSGHQFPNYSSELNVNALLLGDSALYLCASSLWTGKDGYTFGSGTRLTVV.